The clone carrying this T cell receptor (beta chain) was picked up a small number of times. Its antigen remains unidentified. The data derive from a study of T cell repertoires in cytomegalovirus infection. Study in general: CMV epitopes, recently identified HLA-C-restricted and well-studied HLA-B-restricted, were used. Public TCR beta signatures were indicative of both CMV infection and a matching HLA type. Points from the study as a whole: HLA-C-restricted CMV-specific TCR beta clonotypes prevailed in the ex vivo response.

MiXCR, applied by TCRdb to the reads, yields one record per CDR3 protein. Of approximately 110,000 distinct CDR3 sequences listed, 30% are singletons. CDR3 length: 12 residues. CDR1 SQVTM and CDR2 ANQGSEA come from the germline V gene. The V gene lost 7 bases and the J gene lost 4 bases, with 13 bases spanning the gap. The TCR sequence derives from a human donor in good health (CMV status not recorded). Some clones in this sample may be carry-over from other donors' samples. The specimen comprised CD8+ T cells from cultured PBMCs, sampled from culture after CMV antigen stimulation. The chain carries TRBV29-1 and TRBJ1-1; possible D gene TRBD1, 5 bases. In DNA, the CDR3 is TGCAGCGCTCCCTCCCAGGGCACTGAAGCTTTCTTT. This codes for CSAPSQGTEAFF.